This T cell receptor (beta chain) was captured by sequencing in a study of shared clonotypes between healthy human individuals. Findings of the study overall: Naive subsets generally had larger estimated richness than memory subsets. Rarefaction indicated that sorted-subset sequencing remained incomplete although depth was large.

Repertoires were generated with immunoSEQ multiplex PCR, while TCRdb's copy carries only in-frame clones and drops some. This sample has some 2.4 million clones, with roughly 93% found just once. Concerning this clone: Its matching antigen is unknown. At the DNA level, this CDR3 is encoded by other sequences in the same sample as well.

Material: naive CD4+ T cells from PBMCs. Specified subset: CD45RA+ positively selected. This receptor was taken from a man aged 18 to 29 in good health. Some clones in this sample may be carry-over from other donors' samples.

CDR3 amino acids: CASSLAGAYEQYF. The CDR3 bases are TGTGCCAGCAGCTTAGCGGGGGCGTACGAGCAGTACTTC. V usage is TRBV11-2 and J usage is TRBJ2-7, with D perhaps matching TRBD1 or TRBD2 (6 bases each). The V and J ends lost 1 base and 4 bases respectively, with 8 bases between them. Germline-derived CDR1 and CDR2 are SGHAT and FQNNGV. The CDR3 contains 13 residues.